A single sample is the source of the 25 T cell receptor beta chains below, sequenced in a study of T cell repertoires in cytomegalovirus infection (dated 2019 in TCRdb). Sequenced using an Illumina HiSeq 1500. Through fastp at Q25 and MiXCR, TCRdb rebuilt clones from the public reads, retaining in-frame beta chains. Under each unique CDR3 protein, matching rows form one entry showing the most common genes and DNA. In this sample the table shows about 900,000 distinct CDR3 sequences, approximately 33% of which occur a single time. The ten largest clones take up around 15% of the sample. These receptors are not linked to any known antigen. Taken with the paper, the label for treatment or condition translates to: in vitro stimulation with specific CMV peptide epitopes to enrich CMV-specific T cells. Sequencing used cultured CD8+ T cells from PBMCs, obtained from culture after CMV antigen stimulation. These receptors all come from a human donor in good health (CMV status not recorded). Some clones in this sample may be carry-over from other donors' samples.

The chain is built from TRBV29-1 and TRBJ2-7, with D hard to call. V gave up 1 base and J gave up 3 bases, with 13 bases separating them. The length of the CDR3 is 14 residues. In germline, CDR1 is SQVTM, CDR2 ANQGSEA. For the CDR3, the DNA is TGCAGCGTTGAAGGACTCGGGCAGGACTACGAGCAGTACTTC. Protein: CSVEGLGQDYEQYF.

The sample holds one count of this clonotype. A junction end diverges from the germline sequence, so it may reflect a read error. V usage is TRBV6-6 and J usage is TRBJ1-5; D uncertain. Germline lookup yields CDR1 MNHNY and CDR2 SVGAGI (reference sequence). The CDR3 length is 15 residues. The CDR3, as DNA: TGTGCCAGCAGTTACTCGATGACCAGCAATCAGCCCCAGAATTTT. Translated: CASSYSMTSNQPQNF.

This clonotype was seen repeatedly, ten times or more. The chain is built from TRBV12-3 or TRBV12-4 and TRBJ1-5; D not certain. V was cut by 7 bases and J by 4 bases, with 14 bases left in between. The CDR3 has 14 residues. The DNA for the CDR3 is TGTGCCAGCACACCGAGCGGGGTGAATCAGCCCCAGCATTTT. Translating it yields CASTPSGVNQPQHF.

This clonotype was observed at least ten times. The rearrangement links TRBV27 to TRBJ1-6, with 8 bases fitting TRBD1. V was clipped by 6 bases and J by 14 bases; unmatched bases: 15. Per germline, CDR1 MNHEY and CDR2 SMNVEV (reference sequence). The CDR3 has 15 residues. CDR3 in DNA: TGTGCCAGCAGCCGCGGGACAGGCGGTCGCGTGGCCCTCCACTTT. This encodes CASSRGTGGRVALHF.

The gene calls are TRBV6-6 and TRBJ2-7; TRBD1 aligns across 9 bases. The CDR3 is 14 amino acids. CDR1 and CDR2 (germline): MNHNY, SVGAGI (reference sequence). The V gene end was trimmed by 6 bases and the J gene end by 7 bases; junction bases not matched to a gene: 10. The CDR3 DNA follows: TGTGCCAGCAGGGTGTCGGGACAGGGCGAAGAGCAGTACGTC. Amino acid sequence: CASRVSGQGEEQYV.

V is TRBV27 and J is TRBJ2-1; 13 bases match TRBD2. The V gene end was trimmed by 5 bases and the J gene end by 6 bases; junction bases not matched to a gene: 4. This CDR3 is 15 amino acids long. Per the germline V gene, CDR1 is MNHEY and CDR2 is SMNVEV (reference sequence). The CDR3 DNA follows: TGTGCCAGCAGTCGTACTAGCGGGGGGGGCAATGAGCAGTTCTTC. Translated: CASSRTSGGGNEQFF.

This chain's CDR3 is CASSQTGLVGYTEAFF. The CDR3 coding sequence is TGTGCCAGCAGCCAAACAGGGTTGGTTGGTTACACTGAAGCTTTCTTT. J is TRBJ1-1 and V is TRBV14; TRBD1 is a possible D gene (6 bases). CDR1 SGHDN and CDR2 FVKESK come from the germline V gene. V gave up 2 bases and J gave up 3 bases, with 16 bases separating them. The CDR3 spans 16 residues.

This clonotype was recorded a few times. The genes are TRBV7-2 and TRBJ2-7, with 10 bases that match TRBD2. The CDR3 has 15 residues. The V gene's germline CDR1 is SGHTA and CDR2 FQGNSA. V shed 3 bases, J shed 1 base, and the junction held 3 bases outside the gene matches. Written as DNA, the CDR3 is TGTGCCAGCAGCTTCGGACTAGCGGCTTCCTACGAGCAGTACTTC. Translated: CASSFGLAASYEQYF.

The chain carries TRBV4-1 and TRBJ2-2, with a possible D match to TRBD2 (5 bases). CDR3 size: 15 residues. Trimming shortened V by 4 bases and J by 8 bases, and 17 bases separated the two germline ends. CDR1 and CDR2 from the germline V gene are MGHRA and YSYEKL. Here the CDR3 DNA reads TGCGCCAGCAGCCCAAAAGACTCAGCGGCGGGGGAGCTGTTTTTT. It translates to CASSPKDSAAGELFF.

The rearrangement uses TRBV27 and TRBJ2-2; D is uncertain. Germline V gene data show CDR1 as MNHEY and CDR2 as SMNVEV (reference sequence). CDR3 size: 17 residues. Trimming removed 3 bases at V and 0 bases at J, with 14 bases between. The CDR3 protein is CASSFGLLGPNTGELFF. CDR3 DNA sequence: TGTGCCAGCAGTTTTGGCCTCCTTGGCCCGAACACCGGGGAGCTGTTTTTT.

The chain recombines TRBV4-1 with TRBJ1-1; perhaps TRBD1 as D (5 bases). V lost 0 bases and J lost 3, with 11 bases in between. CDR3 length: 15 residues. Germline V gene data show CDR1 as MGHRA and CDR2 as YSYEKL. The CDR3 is CASSQEDRAYTEAFF. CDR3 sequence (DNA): TGCGCCAGCAGCCAAGAAGACAGAGCTTACACTGAAGCTTTCTTT.

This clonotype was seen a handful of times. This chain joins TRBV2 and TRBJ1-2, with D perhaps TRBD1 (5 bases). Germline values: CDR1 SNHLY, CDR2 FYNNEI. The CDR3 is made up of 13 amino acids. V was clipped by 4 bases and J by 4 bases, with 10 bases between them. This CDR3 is CASSVDSRYGYTF. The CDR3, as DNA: TGTGCCAGCAGTGTAGACAGCCGCTATGGCTACACCTTC.

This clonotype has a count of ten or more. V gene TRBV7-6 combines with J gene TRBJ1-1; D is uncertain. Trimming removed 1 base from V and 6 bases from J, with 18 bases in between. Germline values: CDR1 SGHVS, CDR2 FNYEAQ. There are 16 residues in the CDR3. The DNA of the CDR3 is TGTGCCAGCAGCTTAGTTGCGGGCACAATTTCTTCTGAAGCTTTCTTT. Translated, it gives CASSLVAGTISSEAFF. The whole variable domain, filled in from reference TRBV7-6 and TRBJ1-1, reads GAGVSQSPRYKVTKRGQDVALRCDPISGHVSLYWYRQALGQGPEFLTYFNYEAQQDKSGLPNDRFSAERPEGSISTLTIQRTEQRDSAMYRCASSLVAGTISSEAFFGQGTRLTVV.

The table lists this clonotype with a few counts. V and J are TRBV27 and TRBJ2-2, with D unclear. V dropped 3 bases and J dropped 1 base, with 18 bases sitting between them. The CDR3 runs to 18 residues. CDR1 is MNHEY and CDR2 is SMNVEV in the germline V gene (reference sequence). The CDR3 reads CASSFTTSNPLNTGELFF. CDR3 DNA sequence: TGTGCCAGCAGTTTTACGACATCCAATCCGCTGAACACCGGGGAGCTGTTTTTT.

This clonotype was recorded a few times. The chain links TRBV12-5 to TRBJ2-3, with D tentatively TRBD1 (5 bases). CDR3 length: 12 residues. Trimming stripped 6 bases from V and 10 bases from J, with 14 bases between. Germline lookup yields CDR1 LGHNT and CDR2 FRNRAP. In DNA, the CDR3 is TGTGCTAGTGGACTTACAGGTGAACCGCAGTATTTT. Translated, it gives CASGLTGEPQYF. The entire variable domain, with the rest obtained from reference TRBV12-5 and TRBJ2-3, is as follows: DARVTQTPRHKVTEMGQEVTMRCQPILGHNTVFWYRQTMMQGLELLAYFRNRAPLDDSGMPKDRFSAEMPDATLATLKIQPSEPRDSAVYFCASGLTGEPQYFGPGTRLTVL.

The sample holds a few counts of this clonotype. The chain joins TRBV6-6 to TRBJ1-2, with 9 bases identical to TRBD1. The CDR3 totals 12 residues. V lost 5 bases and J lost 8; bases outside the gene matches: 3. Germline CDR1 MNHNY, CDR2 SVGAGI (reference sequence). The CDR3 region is CASSRQGEGYTF. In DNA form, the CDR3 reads TGTGCCAGCAGTCGACAGGGGGAAGGCTACACCTTC.

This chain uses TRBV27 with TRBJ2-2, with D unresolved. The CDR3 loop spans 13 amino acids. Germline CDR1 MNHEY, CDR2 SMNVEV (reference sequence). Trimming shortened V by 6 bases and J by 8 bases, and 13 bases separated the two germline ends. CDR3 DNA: TGTGCCAGCAGGACGGGTCCAAGGGGGGAGCTGTTTTTT. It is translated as CASRTGPRGELFF.

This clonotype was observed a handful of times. The CDR3 protein is CASSPIGGTEAFF. In nucleotides, the CDR3 is TGTGCCAGCAGTCCTATAGGGGGGACTGAAGCTTTCTTT. This chain joins TRBV6-6 and TRBJ1-1, with D tentatively TRBD1 (6 bases). In germline, CDR1 is MNHNY, CDR2 SVGAGI (reference sequence). The CDR3 is made up of 13 amino acids. Trimming took off 5 bases at V and 5 bases at J, with 12 bases between the two ends.

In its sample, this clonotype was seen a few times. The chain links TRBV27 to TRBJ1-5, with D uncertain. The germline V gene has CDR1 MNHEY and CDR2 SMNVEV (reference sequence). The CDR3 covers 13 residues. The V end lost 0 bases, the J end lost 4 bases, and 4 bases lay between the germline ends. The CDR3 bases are TGTGCCAGCAGTTTATCGATAAATCAGCCCCAGCATTTT. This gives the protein CASSLSINQPQHF.

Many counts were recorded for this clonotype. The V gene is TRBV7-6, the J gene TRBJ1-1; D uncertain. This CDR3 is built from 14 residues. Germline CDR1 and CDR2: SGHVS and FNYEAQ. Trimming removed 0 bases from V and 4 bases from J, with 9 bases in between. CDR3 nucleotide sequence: TGTGCCAGCAGCTTAGCGATTGGTGGCACTGAAGCTTTCTTT. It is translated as CASSLAIGGTEAFF.

The chain's CDR3 is CASSLGGGDQPQHF. The CDR3 DNA sequence: TGTGCCAGCAGTTTAGGAGGGGGGGATCAGCCCCAGCATTTT. The J gene is TRBJ1-5, the V gene TRBV27; D may be TRBD1 (6 bases). V lost 2 bases and J 5 bases, leaving 10 bases between the germline ends. Looked up from germline, CDR1 is MNHEY and CDR2 is SMNVEV (reference sequence). The CDR3 spans 14 residues.

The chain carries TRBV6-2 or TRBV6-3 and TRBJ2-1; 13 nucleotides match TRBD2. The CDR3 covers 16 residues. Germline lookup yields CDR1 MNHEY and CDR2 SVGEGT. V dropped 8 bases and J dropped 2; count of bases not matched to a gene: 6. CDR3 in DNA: TGTGCCAGCTACGGACTAGCGGGGGAGGCCTACAATGAGCAGTTCTTC. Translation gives CASYGLAGEAYNEQFF.

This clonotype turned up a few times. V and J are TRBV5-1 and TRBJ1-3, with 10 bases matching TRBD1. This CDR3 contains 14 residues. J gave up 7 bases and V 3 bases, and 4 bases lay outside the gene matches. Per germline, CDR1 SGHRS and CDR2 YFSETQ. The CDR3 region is CASSWGTGENTIYF. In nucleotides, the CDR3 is TGCGCCAGCAGCTGGGGGACAGGGGAGAACACCATATATTTT.

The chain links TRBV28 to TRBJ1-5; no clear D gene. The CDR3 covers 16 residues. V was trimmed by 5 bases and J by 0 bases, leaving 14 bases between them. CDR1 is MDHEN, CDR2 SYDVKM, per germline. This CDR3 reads CASSPPTTVSNQPQHF. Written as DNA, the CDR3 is TGTGCCAGCAGTCCCCCGACAACCGTTAGCAATCAGCCCCAGCATTTT. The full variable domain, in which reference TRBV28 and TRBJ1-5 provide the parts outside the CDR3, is DVKVTQSSRYLVKRTGEKVFLECVQDMDHENMFWYRQDPGLGLRLIYFSYDVKMKEKGDIPEGYSVSREKKERFSLILESASTNQTSMYLCASSPPTTVSNQPQHFGDGTRLSIL.

As DNA, the CDR3 is TGTGCCAGCAGCAAACTAGCGGGGGGTCCCCACAATGAGCAGTTCTTC. It encodes CASSKLAGGPHNEQFF. The chain is built from TRBV12-3 or TRBV12-4 and TRBJ2-1, with 12 bases matching TRBD2. The CDR3 contains 16 residues. With 6 bases clipped from V and 5 bases from J, the junction kept 8 bases outside the gene matches.